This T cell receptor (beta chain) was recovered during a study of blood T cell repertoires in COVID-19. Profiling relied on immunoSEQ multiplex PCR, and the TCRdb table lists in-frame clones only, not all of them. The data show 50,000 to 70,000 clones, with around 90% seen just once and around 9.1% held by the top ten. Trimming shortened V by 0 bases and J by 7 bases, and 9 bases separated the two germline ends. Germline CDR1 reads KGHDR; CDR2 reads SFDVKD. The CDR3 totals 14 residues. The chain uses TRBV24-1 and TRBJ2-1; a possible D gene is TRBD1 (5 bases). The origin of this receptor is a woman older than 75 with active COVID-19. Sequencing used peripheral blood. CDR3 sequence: CATSDLQAGNEQFF. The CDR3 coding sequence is TGTGCCACCAGTGATTTGCAGGCAGGGAATGAGCAGTTCTTC.